The 32 T cell receptor beta chains given below trace back to one sample, sequenced in a study of blood T cell repertoires in COVID-19. Clones were sequenced by immunoSEQ multiplex PCR, and TCRdb holds only the in-frame ones, with some missing. The table has tens of thousands of clones, approximately 85% seen once. The specimen was peripheral blood. These receptors originate from a man aged 50-59 years with active COVID-19.

The chain uses TRBV5-1 and TRBJ2-1; 10 bases agree with TRBD2. V trimming: 4 bases; J trimming: 4 bases; junction bases outside the gene matches: 5. This CDR3 spans 15 amino acids. Germline CDR1 reads SGHRS; CDR2 reads YFSETQ. CDR3 amino acids: CASSTGLAAYNEQFF. The CDR3 coding sequence is TGCGCCAGCAGCACAGGACTAGCGGCGTACAATGAGCAGTTCTTC. Full variable domain (outside the CDR3, taken from reference TRBV5-1 and TRBJ2-1): KAGVTQTPRYLIKTRGQQVTLSCSPISGHRSVSWYQQTPGQGLQFLFEYFSETQRNKGNFPGRFSGRQFSNSRSEMNVSTLELGDSALYLCASSTGLAAYNEQFFGPGTRLTVL.

This clone was seen a handful of times. The chain recombines TRBV11-3 with TRBJ2-6, with TRBD1 matching 7 bases. V gave up 7 bases and J gave up 2 bases; unmatched junction bases: 8. The CDR3 sequence is 16 residues long. Germline V gene lookup returns CDR1 SGHNT and CDR2 YENEEA. The CDR3 sequence is CASTLPQGTGANVLTF. The DNA for the CDR3 is TGTGCCAGCACCCTACCACAGGGGACTGGGGCCAACGTCCTGACTTTC. The full variable domain, with the rest looked up from reference TRBV11-3 and TRBJ2-6, is EAGVVQSPRYKIIEKKQPVAFWCNPISGHNTLYWYLQNLGQGPELLIRYENEEAVDDSQLPKDRFSAERLKGVDSTLKIQPAELGDSAVYLCASTLPQGTGANVLTFGAGSRLTVL.

This clone was picked up a small number of times. This chain links TRBV11-2 with TRBJ2-5; 7 nucleotides line up with TRBD1. This CDR3 is built from 15 residues. Germline CDR1 reads SGHAT; CDR2 reads FQNNGV. The J segment lost 5 bases and the V segment lost 4 bases, leaving 10 bases of the junction unmatched. CDR3 sequence: CASSYTTGVRETQYF. The CDR3 region has the DNA TGTGCCAGCAGCTACACAACAGGGGTCCGTGAGACCCAGTACTTC.

This clone has just one count. The gene calls are TRBV18 and TRBJ2-7; 8 bases map to TRBD1. Germline-derived CDR1 and CDR2 are KGHSH and LQKENI. The CDR3 spans 15 residues. V shed 3 bases and J 0 bases; nucleotides not matched to a gene: 4. The CDR3 is CASSPDRGNSYEQYV. The DNA for the CDR3 is TGTGCCAGCTCACCCGACAGGGGCAACTCCTACGAGCAGTACGTC.

Here the CDR3 DNA reads TGTGCCAGCAGCTTAAATAGGGGGACCGGGGAGCTGTTTTTT. Translation: CASSLNRGTGELFF. The J gene is TRBJ2-2, the V gene TRBV11-3, with D maybe TRBD1 (6 bases). The CDR3 sequence is 14 residues long. Trimming shortened V by 2 bases and J by 5 bases, and 9 bases separated the two germline ends. Germline V lookup: CDR1 SGHNT, CDR2 YENEEA.

This rearrangement joins TRBV20-1 to TRBJ1-2; D gene ambiguous. The germline gives CDR1 DFQATT, CDR2 SNEGSKA (reference sequence). The CDR3 loop spans 11 amino acids. V was pared by 3 bases and J by 4 bases, with 6 bases between. CDR3 DNA: TGCAGTGCTAGTGTCAGCTATGGCTACACCTTC. Translating it yields CSASVSYGYTF.

This chain joins TRBV7-3 and TRBJ2-1, with TRBD2 identical over 7 bases. Germline trimming cut 5 bases from V and 10 bases from J; bases unmatched to any gene: 8. Germline assignment: CDR1 SGHTA and CDR2 FQGTGA. This CDR3 comprises 13 residues. As DNA, the CDR3 is TGTGCCAGCAGCCCCCGACTAGCTGGGGAGCAGTTCTTC. This sequence encodes CASSPRLAGEQFF.

The J gene is TRBJ2-1, the V gene TRBV18, with TRBD1 identical over 7 bases. J lost 1 base, V lost 8 bases, and 5 bases had no gene match. Germline V CDR1 and CDR2: KGHSH, LQKENI. The CDR3 is made up of 14 amino acids. The CDR3 spells CASLIQGSYNEQFF. The CDR3 DNA sequence: TGTGCCAGCCTAATACAGGGGTCCTACAATGAGCAGTTCTTC.

The J gene is TRBJ1-1, the V gene TRBV6-5, with TRBD1 matching 7 bases. CDR1 is MNHEY, CDR2 SVGAGI, per germline. Trimming at V came to 0 bases and at J to 8 bases, leaving 3 bases not matched to a gene. CDR3 length equals 13 residues. The CDR3: CASSYSLDREAFF. The DNA for the CDR3 is TGTGCCAGCAGTTACTCGTTGGACAGGGAAGCTTTCTTT.

This clone was seen only once. V and J are TRBV6-2 or TRBV6-3 and TRBJ1-2; 7 nucleotides match TRBD1. Losses at the gene ends were 6 bases for V and 4 bases for J; bases not matched to a gene: 14. This CDR3 spans 16 amino acids. The germline CDR1 and CDR2 sequences are MNHEY and SVGEGT. The CDR3 region has the DNA TGTGCCAGCAGCTCGTGGCACCGGGACAGCTTCTATGGCTACACCTTC. Translation gives CASSSWHRDSFYGYTF.

This clone has only one observation. The chain carries TRBV6-2 or TRBV6-3 and TRBJ2-7; TRBD1 matches at 11 bases. The CDR3 spans 15 residues. Per germline, CDR1 MNHEY and CDR2 SVGEGT. Trimming removed 5 bases from V and 3 bases from J; junction bases left unmatched: 6. The chain's CDR3 is CASSMTGTGGYEQYF. CDR3 nucleotides: TGTGCCAGCAGTATGACCGGGACAGGGGGCTACGAGCAGTACTTC.

This clone was picked up one time. A read error may produce the germline difference seen at one junction end. The chain joins TRBV12-3 or TRBV12-4 to TRBJ1-2, with D uncertain. This CDR3 is 12 amino acids long. Written as DNA, the CDR3 is TGTGTCAGCAGTTTAGGACTATTCGGCTACACCTTC. Protein: CVSSLGLFGYTF.

The J gene is TRBJ1-1, the V gene TRBV19; no clear D. The CDR3 has 12 residues. The V gene's germline CDR1 is LNHDA and CDR2 SQIVND (reference sequence). V lost 5 bases and J 5 bases, leaving 9 bases between the germline ends. Written as DNA, the CDR3 is TGTGCCAGTAGTCCAGGATGGACTGAAGCTTTCTTT. Encoded protein: CASSPGWTEAFF.

The genes are TRBV7-8 and TRBJ2-5, with a weak D call TRBD2 (5 bases). The CDR3 loop spans 15 amino acids. Germline V CDR1 and CDR2: SGHVS, FQNEAQ. V shed 0 bases and J shed 0 bases, with 8 bases lying between them. The CDR3 nucleotides read TGTGCCAGCAGCTTAGCTGGCGGGTACCAAGAGACCCAGTACTTC. Amino acids: CASSLAGGYQETQYF.

In this sample, this clone turned up a few times. The chain links TRBV6-2 or TRBV6-3 to TRBJ2-1, with D possibly being TRBD2 (5 bases). With 4 bases removed from V and 4 bases from J, the gap between germline ends came to 8 bases. Germline assignment: CDR1 MNHEY and CDR2 SVGEGT. The length of the CDR3 is 13 residues. Here the CDR3 reads CASSFGEYNEQFF. The CDR3 DNA is TGTGCCAGCAGTTTTGGGGAGTACAATGAGCAGTTCTTC.

This clone occurred a few times. The V gene is TRBV11-3, the J gene TRBJ2-7; D is unresolved. The germline gives CDR1 SGHNT, CDR2 YENEEA. This CDR3 comprises 11 residues. V lost 4 bases, J lost 4 bases, and 5 bases lay in between. The CDR3 region is CASSSLYEQYF. For the CDR3, the DNA is TGTGCCAGCAGCTCCCTATACGAGCAGTACTTC.

Points on this clone: Since a much larger clone is just one base distant, this may be a read error. The sample has other DNA sequences that encode this CDR3 too. This chain connects TRBV27 to TRBJ2-2; 7 bases match TRBD1. The germline gives CDR1 MNHEY, CDR2 SMNVEV (reference sequence). The J segment lost 5 bases and the V segment lost 7 bases, leaving 13 bases of the junction unmatched. The CDR3 is 16 amino acids. The CDR3 sequence is CASISWDRLNTGELFF. CDR3 nucleotides: TGTGCCAGCATATCTTGGGACAGATTGAATACCGGGGAGCTGTTTTTT.

This rearrangement joins TRBV7-2 to TRBJ1-3; 7 nucleotides agree with TRBD1. Germline CDR1 SGHTA, CDR2 FQGNSA. The CDR3 is 17 amino acids. Losses at the gene ends were 0 bases for V and 0 bases for J; bases not matched to a gene: 5. CDR3 in DNA: TGTGCCAGCAGCTTAGCTCAGGGGGGATACTCTGGAAACACCATATATTTT. It specifies CASSLAQGGYSGNTIYF. Combining the CDR3 with reference TRBV7-2 and TRBJ1-3 gives the whole variable domain GAGVSQSPSNKVTEKGKDVELRCDPISGHTALYWYRQSLGQGLEFLIYFQGNSAPDKSGLPSDRFSAERTGGSVSTLTIQRTQQEDSAVYLCASSLAQGGYSGNTIYFGEGSWLTVV.

The chain has TRBV5-1 and TRBJ2-1; D may be TRBD1 (6 bases). The CDR3 consists of 16 residues. V was shortened by 5 bases and J by 0 bases, with 15 bases between the two germline ends. Germline-derived CDR1 and CDR2 are SGHRS and YFSETQ. The CDR3 reads CASRLYTGSSYNEQFF. CDR3 bases: TGCGCCAGCAGGCTATACACAGGGAGCTCCTACAATGAGCAGTTCTTC.

This clone appeared a few times. The V and J genes are TRBV4-1 and TRBJ2-2, with D possibly being TRBD2 (5 bases). The germline V gene has CDR1 MGHRA and CDR2 YSYEKL. The CDR3 has 18 residues. V was cut by 0 bases and J by 0 bases, with 14 bases left in between. The CDR3 region has the DNA TGCGCCAGCAGCCAAGATCGGGAACGGCTCGCGAACACCGGGGAGCTGTTTTTT. Translated, it gives CASSQDRERLANTGELFF.

In its sample, this clone was seen once. The V and J genes are TRBV5-1 and TRBJ2-1, with 7 bases identical to TRBD1. CDR1 is SGHRS, CDR2 YFSETQ, per germline. The V gene end was trimmed by 3 bases and the J gene end by 5 bases; junction bases not matched to a gene: 2. This CDR3 is built from 13 residues. The CDR3 DNA is TGCGCCAGCAGCTACGGGACAGACAATGAGCAGTTCTTC. Its translation: CASSYGTDNEQFF.

For the CDR3, the DNA is TGCGCCAGCAGTGTTACCGCTAACACAGATACGCAGTATTTT. Its translation: CASSVTANTDTQYF. V and J are TRBV5-1 and TRBJ2-3; D remains unclear. The V end lost 5 bases, the J end lost 2 bases, and 12 bases lay between the germline ends. CDR3 length: 14 residues. Looked up from germline, CDR1 is SGHRS and CDR2 is YFSETQ.

The V call is TRBV7-2, the J call TRBJ2-5; D remains unclear. Per germline, CDR1 SGHTA and CDR2 FQGNSA. V gave up 1 base and J gave up 4 bases, with 13 bases separating them. The CDR3 runs 15 residues. CDR3 nucleotides: TGTGCCAGCAGCTTAGTCTTTCACCGAGGAGAGACCCAGTACTTC. Residues: CASSLVFHRGETQYF.

This sequence joins TRBV21-1 and TRBJ2-7; the listed D gene, TRBD2, was not tested against the DNA. TRBV21-1 is a pseudogene locus. This CDR3 region has 14 residues. The CDR3 DNA reads as TGTGCCAGCAGCAACCTGGGTCCGGGCTACGAGCAGTACGTC. It codes for CASSNLGPGYEQYV.

The rearrangement joins TRBV9 to TRBJ2-3, with 8 bases that match TRBD1. V was clipped by 4 bases and J by 0 bases; unmatched bases: 13. Germline V CDR1 and CDR2: SGDLS, YYNGEE. This CDR3 spans 18 amino acids. CDR3 sequence: CASSSPLQGGTSTDTQYF. In DNA, the CDR3 is TGTGCCAGCAGCTCTCCCTTACAGGGGGGTACAAGCACAGATACGCAGTATTTT.

This chain connects TRBV7-9 to TRBJ1-4; D is perhaps TRBD1 (5 bases). Trimming pared 5 bases from V and 0 bases from J, leaving 13 bases between. Germline CDR1 SEHNR, CDR2 FQNEAQ (reference sequence). The CDR3 is 16 residues long. The CDR3 sequence is CASSTAGTATNEKLFF. CDR3 nucleotides: TGTGCCAGCAGCACCGCCGGGACTGCAACTAATGAAAAACTGTTTTTT.

The rearrangement links TRBV14 to TRBJ2-6; 7 bases fit TRBD1. Germline V gene lookup returns CDR1 SGHDN and CDR2 FVKESK. There are 17 residues in the CDR3. The V segment lost 6 bases and the J segment 4 bases; nucleotides outside the gene matches: 12. The CDR3 region is CASSTDRAFRGANVLTF. The CDR3 bases are TGTGCCAGCAGTACCGACAGGGCATTTAGGGGGGCCAACGTCCTGACTTTC.

The chain is built from TRBV9 and TRBJ1-6; D may be TRBD1 (5 bases). This CDR3 has 15 amino acids. V lost 3 bases and J 7 bases, leaving 14 bases between the germline ends. The germline gives CDR1 SGDLS, CDR2 YYNGEE. The CDR3 coding sequence is TGTGCCAGCAGCGCAATGCGGGGCCCAAATTCACCCCTCCACTTT. Amino acid sequence: CASSAMRGPNSPLHF.

This chain links TRBV12-5 with TRBJ2-2; D is undetermined. The CDR3 has 15 residues. CDR1 and CDR2 from the germline V gene are LGHNT and FRNRAP. The V end was cut by 1 base, the J end by 2 bases, with 8 bases between. CDR3: CASGLGSINTGELFF. The DNA for the CDR3 is TGTGCTAGTGGTTTGGGAAGCATAAACACCGGGGAGCTGTTTTTT.

The chain links TRBV6-6 to TRBJ2-2; no clear D. Trimming removed 2 bases at V and 5 bases at J, with 9 bases between. The CDR3 has 14 residues. In germline, CDR1 is MNHNY, CDR2 SVGAGI (reference sequence). CDR3 residues: CASSYPEETGELFF. The DNA of the CDR3 is TGTGCCAGCAGTTACCCCGAAGAGACCGGGGAGCTGTTTTTT.

V gene TRBV3-1 (or the pseudogene TRBV3-2) combines with J gene TRBJ1-1; 7 nucleotides align to TRBD1. CDR1 is LGHDT and CDR2 is YNNKEL in the germline V gene (reference sequence). This CDR3 has 11 amino acids. CDR3 nucleotides: TGTGCTACGAAGGGGGCTACTGAAGCTTTCTTT. This gives the protein CATKGATEAFF.

With respect to this clone: Different DNA sequences within this sample yield the same CDR3. This chain connects TRBV5-1 to TRBJ2-1; TRBD2 might be the D (5 bases). V lost 0 bases and J 10 bases, leaving 8 bases between the germline ends. CDR1 is SGHRS and CDR2 is YFSETQ in the germline V gene. This CDR3 spans 12 amino acids. CDR3 coding DNA: TGCGCCAGCAGCTTGGAGGAGGCGGAGCAGTTCTTC. Its protein product is CASSLEEAEQFF.